The 23 T cell receptor beta chains below were found in one sample sequenced in a study of T cell responses to AZD1222 COVID-19 vaccine. TCRdb's table, derived via immunoSEQ multiplex PCR, lists solely in-frame clones and lacks some. The table shows about 120,000 clones, with about nine tenths occurring only once. This sample comprised peripheral blood, obtained on day 0 of AZD1222 vaccination. The receptors here all came from an adult in good health.

The chain uses TRBV7-2 and TRBJ1-2; D is uncertain. V was trimmed by 4 bases and J by 8 bases, leaving 14 bases between them. This CDR3 spans 13 amino acids. The germline gives CDR1 SGHTA, CDR2 FQGNSA. CDR3 nucleotide sequence: TGTGCCAGCAGCTCGACAAGGGTCGCCGGCTACACCTTC. It specifies CASSSTRVAGYTF.

This chain uses TRBV10-1 with TRBJ1-6; no reliable D call. V was cut by 3 bases and J by 8 bases, with 11 bases left in between. Germline V lookup: CDR1 WNHNN, CDR2 SYGVQD (reference sequence). The CDR3 contains 14 residues. CDR3 region: CASSELRWDSPLHF. CDR3 coding DNA: TGCGCCAGCAGTGAACTTCGGTGGGATTCACCCCTCCACTTT.

This clone was seen once. The rearrangement joins TRBV2 to TRBJ1-4, with D unresolved. The CDR3 loop spans 14 amino acids. Looked up from germline, CDR1 is SNHLY and CDR2 is FYNNEI. Trimming cost V 7 bases and J 8 bases, with 17 bases left between them. The CDR3 DNA reads as TGTGCCAGCACCCCCGAAATGAGCCTCGAAAAACTGTTTTTT. Protein product: CASTPEMSLEKLFF. Complete variable domain (other parts from reference TRBV2 and TRBJ1-4): EPEVTQTPSHQVTQMGQEVILRCVPISNHLYFYWYRQILGQKVEFLVSFYNNEISEKSEIFDDQFSVERPDGSNFTLKIRSTKLEDSAMYFCASTPEMSLEKLFFGSGTQLSVL.

The CDR3 reads CASNTGQGDYEQYF. The CDR3 DNA reads as TGTGCCAGCAATACGGGACAGGGGGACTACGAGCAGTACTTC. This rearrangement joins TRBV2 to TRBJ2-7; 11 bases are shared with TRBD1. The CDR3 length is 14 residues. Trimming removed 7 bases from V and 3 bases from J; junction bases left unmatched: 5. The germline CDR1 and CDR2 sequences are SNHLY and FYNNEI.

The chain links TRBV12-3 or TRBV12-4 to TRBJ1-2; TRBD1 is a possible D gene (5 bases). The CDR3 is made up of 11 amino acids. Trimming shortened V by 4 bases and J by 7 bases, and 7 bases separated the two germline ends. In nucleotides, the CDR3 is TGTGCCAGCAGTTCCAGGGTTGGCTACACCTTC. Translating it yields CASSSRVGYTF.

The J gene is TRBJ1-1, the V gene TRBV29-1, with D unresolved. CDR1 is SQVTM, CDR2 ANQGSEA, per germline. This CDR3 comprises 16 residues. Trimming left V 4 bases short and J 3 bases short, with 21 bases between. DNA for the CDR3: TGCAGCGTTGGGTGGAACCCGGCGCCGCTGGACACTGAAGCTTTCTTT. Amino acids: CSVGWNPAPLDTEAFF. The variable domain in full, completed from reference TRBV29-1 and TRBJ1-1, reads SAVISQKPSRDICQRGTSLTIQCQVDSQVTMMFWYRQQPGQSLTLIATANQGSEATYESGFVIDKFPISRPNLTFSTLTVSNMSPEDSSIYLCSVGWNPAPLDTEAFFGQGTRLTVV.

This sequence joins TRBV19 and TRBJ1-1; 8 bases are a match to TRBD1. J was trimmed by 4 bases and V by 6 bases; bases with no gene match: 10. The germline V gene encodes CDR1 LNHDA and CDR2 SQIVND (reference sequence). The CDR3 has 15 residues. The chain's CDR3 is CASRMEQGVATEAFF. DNA of the CDR3: TGTGCCAGTAGGATGGAACAGGGGGTAGCCACTGAAGCTTTCTTT.

The V and J genes are TRBV2 and TRBJ2-4; D gene unclear. The ends were cut back, 5 bases at V and 1 base at J, with 15 bases in the middle. The CDR3 length is 16 residues. Germline V lookup: CDR1 SNHLY, CDR2 FYNNEI. The CDR3, as DNA: TGTGCCAGCAGTCCAATTGAGAAGGGTGCCAAAAACATTCAGTACTTC. Amino acid sequence: CASSPIEKGAKNIQYF.

J is TRBJ2-1 and V is TRBV2, with TRBD2 as a possible D gene (6 bases). V gave up 6 bases and J gave up 4 bases, with 13 bases separating them. There are 14 residues in the CDR3. CDR1 is SNHLY, CDR2 FYNNEI, per germline. The CDR3 spells CASSEGLKYNEQFF. The CDR3 bases are TGTGCCAGCAGCGAGGGACTCAAATACAATGAGCAGTTCTTC.

This chain joins TRBV18 and TRBJ1-5, with 7 positions matching TRBD1. V was pared by 3 bases and J by 6 bases, with 5 bases of the junction left unmatched. From germline, CDR1 is KGHSH and CDR2 LQKENI. The CDR3 covers 14 residues. The DNA for the CDR3 is TGTGCCAGCTCACCCCAGGGGGGCGGTCAGCCCCAGCATTTT. Amino acid sequence: CASSPQGGGQPQHF.

J is TRBJ2-5 and V is TRBV6-5; D not resolved. Trimming took off 5 bases at V and 2 bases at J, with 9 bases between the two ends. Per the germline V gene, CDR1 is MNHEY and CDR2 is SVGAGI. The CDR3 contains 13 residues. The CDR3 nucleotides read TGTGCCAGCAGTAGAAGCGTACAAGAGACCCAGTACTTC. Amino acids: CASSRSVQETQYF.

This chain links TRBV3-1 (or the pseudogene TRBV3-2) with TRBJ1-2, with D possibly matching TRBD1 (6 bases). CDR1 is LGHDT and CDR2 is YNNKEL in the germline V gene (reference sequence). The CDR3 runs 14 residues. Trimming stripped 4 bases from V and 8 bases from J, with 17 bases between. The CDR3 loop is CASSPTIQGRGYTF. CDR3 sequence (DNA): TGTGCCAGCAGCCCAACTATACAGGGCAGAGGCTACACCTTC.

The chain employs TRBV6-5 and TRBJ1-5, with D hard to call. V was clipped by 6 bases and J by 9 bases, with 12 bases between them. This CDR3 contains 12 residues. Germline V CDR1 and CDR2: MNHEY, SVGAGI. CDR3 sequence (DNA): TGTGCCAGCAGCCGGGCCACCGGGCCCCAGCATTTT. Encoded protein: CASSRATGPQHF.

The chain employs TRBV7-3 and TRBJ2-3; 8 nucleotides align to TRBD2. Germline CDR1 reads SGHTA; CDR2 reads FQGTGA. The V gene end was trimmed by 0 bases and the J gene end by 2 bases; junction bases not matched to a gene: 7. This CDR3 contains 17 residues. The CDR3 DNA sequence: TGTGCCAGCAGCTTAACGAGAGCGGGAGCACTCACAGATACGCAGTATTTT. This sequence encodes CASSLTRAGALTDTQYF.

Concerning this clone: A read error may produce the germline difference seen at one junction end. The CDR3 loop is CASSQDPTGVREKLFF. Written as DNA, the CDR3 is TGCGCCAGCAGCCAAGATCCCACAGGGGTGCGTGAAAAACTGTTTTTT. This rearrangement joins TRBV3-1 (or the pseudogene TRBV3-2) to TRBJ1-4; 7 nucleotides agree with TRBD1. Germline V gene data show CDR1 as LGHDT and CDR2 as YNNKEL (reference sequence). This CDR3 contains 16 residues.

The chain carries TRBV3-1 (or the pseudogene TRBV3-2) and TRBJ1-6, with unresolved D. CDR3 length equals 15 residues. V shed 4 bases and J shed 7 bases, with 14 bases lying between them. In germline, CDR1 is LGHDT, CDR2 YNNKEL (reference sequence). CDR3 loop: CASSRERLGNSPLHF. The DNA for the CDR3 is TGTGCCAGCAGCCGGGAGAGATTGGGGAATTCACCCCTCCACTTT.

V and J are TRBV11-1 and TRBJ2-2; TRBD2 aligns across 9 bases. Germline V CDR1 and CDR2: SGHAT, FQDESV (reference sequence). This CDR3 has 16 amino acids. V lost 3 bases to trimming and J lost 5 bases; unmatched junction nucleotides: 7. CDR3 coding DNA: TGTGCCAGCAGCTTTTTAGCGGGAGTAGGGACCGGGGAGCTGTTTTTT. Amino acids: CASSFLAGVGTGELFF.

The V gene is TRBV5-4, the J gene TRBJ2-7; D gene unclear. This CDR3 has 14 amino acids. CDR1 is SGHNT and CDR2 is YYREEE in the germline V gene (reference sequence). Trimming took 3 bases from V and 1 from J, leaving 11 bases between them. The CDR3 reads CASSSQGNSYEQYF. For the CDR3, the DNA is TGTGCCAGCAGCTCCCAAGGTAATTCCTACGAGCAGTACTTC.

The chain recombines TRBV18 with TRBJ1-5, with TRBD1 matching 8 bases. The J segment lost 0 bases and the V segment lost 3 bases, leaving 1 base of the junction unmatched. The CDR3 consists of 15 residues. The germline gives CDR1 KGHSH, CDR2 LQKENI. CDR3: CASSPTGGSNQPQHF. The CDR3, as DNA: TGTGCCAGCTCACCTACAGGGGGTAGCAATCAGCCCCAGCATTTT.

The chain joins TRBV19 to TRBJ1-2; D not resolved. The germline CDR1 and CDR2 sequences are LNHDA and SQIVND (reference sequence). There are 17 residues in the CDR3. V shed 7 bases and J shed 4 bases, with 25 bases lying between them. DNA of the CDR3: TGTGCCAGTACTCCCCAGGTCCTCACCGGGATTATCTATGGCTACACCTTC. It is translated as CASTPQVLTGIIYGYTF.

The chain recombines TRBV5-1 with TRBJ1-1; weak D call: TRBD1 (6 bases). The CDR3 loop spans 15 amino acids. Germline-derived CDR1 and CDR2 are SGHRS and YFSETQ. Deletions cut 4 bases from V and 1 base from J, with 14 bases between. CDR3 sequence: CASSRGDIWNTEAFF. The CDR3 DNA sequence: TGCGCCAGCAGCCGCGGGGACATATGGAACACTGAAGCTTTCTTT.

The chain employs TRBV27 and TRBJ2-1, with 8 bases that match TRBD2. The CDR3 loop spans 16 amino acids. With V trimmed by 3 bases and J by 6 bases, 10 bases remained unmatched. CDR1 and CDR2 from the germline V gene are MNHEY and SMNVEV (reference sequence). CDR3 in DNA: TGTGCCAGCAGTTTTACGGTGGCGGGAGGAGGCAATGAGCAGTTCTTC. Residues: CASSFTVAGGGNEQFF.

The chain links TRBV3-1 (or the pseudogene TRBV3-2) to TRBJ1-3, with TRBD1 identical over 8 bases. The CDR3 has 16 amino acids. V lost 7 bases and J lost 2; bases outside the gene matches: 10. The germline V gene encodes CDR1 LGHDT and CDR2 YNNKEL (reference sequence). The CDR3 loop is CASTPADRVAGNTIYF. In DNA form, the CDR3 reads TGTGCCAGCACCCCCGCGGACAGGGTGGCTGGAAACACCATATATTTT.